The clone carrying this TCR beta chain has ten or more counts. V was pared by 5 bases and J by 10 bases, with 17 bases between. The CDR3 consists of 12 residues. Germline assignment: CDR1 SQVTM and CDR2 ANQGSEA. Each CDR3 protein gets one entry after TCRdb re-called the RT-PCR reads with MiXCR. The data show about a million distinct CDR3 sequences, under 20% seen once. The data were taken from a study of patients and donors after allogeneic stem cell transplantation. The sequenced material came from blood, either unsorted or a sorted T cell fraction (not recorded which). The J gene is TRBJ1-1, the V gene TRBV29-1, with D possibly matching TRBD1 (6 bases). This clonotype originated in a human donor who was either an allogeneic HSCT recipient or a stem cell or donor lymphocyte infusion donor (not recorded which). It is not recorded whose cells these are; they may come from a transplant donor. CDR3 loop: CSVSRGGQGAFF. In nucleotides, the CDR3 is TGCAGCGTTTCAAGAGGGGGGCAGGGAGCTTTCTTT. Looking up the rest from reference TRBV29-1 and TRBJ1-1 gives the full variable domain: SAVISQKPSRDICQRGTSLTIQCQVDSQVTMMFWYRQQPGQSLTLIATANQGSEATYESGFVIDKFPISRPNLTFSTLTVSNMSPEDSSIYLCSVSRGGQGAFFGQGTRLTVV.